This T cell receptor (beta chain) was recovered during a study of OX40 agonist ivuxolimab in advanced cancers. Germline V gene lookup returns CDR1 LNHDA and CDR2 SQIVND (reference sequence). The V gene lost 3 bases and the J gene lost 3 bases, with 11 bases spanning the gap. The CDR3 sequence is 15 residues long. Measured with immunoSEQ multiplex PCR; TCRdb has only the in-frame clones, and not every one. This repertoire shows about 53,000 clones, more than 70% found once; its top ten account for 4.5% to 5.5%. The source was CD4+ or CD8+ T cells sorted from blood, collected in a trial of the OX40 agonist ivuxolimab. This chain uses TRBV19 with TRBJ1-4; no reliable D call. This TCR was recovered from an adult with an advanced solid tumor such as melanoma, head and neck, liver or kidney cancer. The CDR3 nucleotides are TGTGCCAGTAGTATCCAAGTTACGGCTAATGAAAAACTGTTTTTT. Encoded protein: CASSIQVTANEKLFF.